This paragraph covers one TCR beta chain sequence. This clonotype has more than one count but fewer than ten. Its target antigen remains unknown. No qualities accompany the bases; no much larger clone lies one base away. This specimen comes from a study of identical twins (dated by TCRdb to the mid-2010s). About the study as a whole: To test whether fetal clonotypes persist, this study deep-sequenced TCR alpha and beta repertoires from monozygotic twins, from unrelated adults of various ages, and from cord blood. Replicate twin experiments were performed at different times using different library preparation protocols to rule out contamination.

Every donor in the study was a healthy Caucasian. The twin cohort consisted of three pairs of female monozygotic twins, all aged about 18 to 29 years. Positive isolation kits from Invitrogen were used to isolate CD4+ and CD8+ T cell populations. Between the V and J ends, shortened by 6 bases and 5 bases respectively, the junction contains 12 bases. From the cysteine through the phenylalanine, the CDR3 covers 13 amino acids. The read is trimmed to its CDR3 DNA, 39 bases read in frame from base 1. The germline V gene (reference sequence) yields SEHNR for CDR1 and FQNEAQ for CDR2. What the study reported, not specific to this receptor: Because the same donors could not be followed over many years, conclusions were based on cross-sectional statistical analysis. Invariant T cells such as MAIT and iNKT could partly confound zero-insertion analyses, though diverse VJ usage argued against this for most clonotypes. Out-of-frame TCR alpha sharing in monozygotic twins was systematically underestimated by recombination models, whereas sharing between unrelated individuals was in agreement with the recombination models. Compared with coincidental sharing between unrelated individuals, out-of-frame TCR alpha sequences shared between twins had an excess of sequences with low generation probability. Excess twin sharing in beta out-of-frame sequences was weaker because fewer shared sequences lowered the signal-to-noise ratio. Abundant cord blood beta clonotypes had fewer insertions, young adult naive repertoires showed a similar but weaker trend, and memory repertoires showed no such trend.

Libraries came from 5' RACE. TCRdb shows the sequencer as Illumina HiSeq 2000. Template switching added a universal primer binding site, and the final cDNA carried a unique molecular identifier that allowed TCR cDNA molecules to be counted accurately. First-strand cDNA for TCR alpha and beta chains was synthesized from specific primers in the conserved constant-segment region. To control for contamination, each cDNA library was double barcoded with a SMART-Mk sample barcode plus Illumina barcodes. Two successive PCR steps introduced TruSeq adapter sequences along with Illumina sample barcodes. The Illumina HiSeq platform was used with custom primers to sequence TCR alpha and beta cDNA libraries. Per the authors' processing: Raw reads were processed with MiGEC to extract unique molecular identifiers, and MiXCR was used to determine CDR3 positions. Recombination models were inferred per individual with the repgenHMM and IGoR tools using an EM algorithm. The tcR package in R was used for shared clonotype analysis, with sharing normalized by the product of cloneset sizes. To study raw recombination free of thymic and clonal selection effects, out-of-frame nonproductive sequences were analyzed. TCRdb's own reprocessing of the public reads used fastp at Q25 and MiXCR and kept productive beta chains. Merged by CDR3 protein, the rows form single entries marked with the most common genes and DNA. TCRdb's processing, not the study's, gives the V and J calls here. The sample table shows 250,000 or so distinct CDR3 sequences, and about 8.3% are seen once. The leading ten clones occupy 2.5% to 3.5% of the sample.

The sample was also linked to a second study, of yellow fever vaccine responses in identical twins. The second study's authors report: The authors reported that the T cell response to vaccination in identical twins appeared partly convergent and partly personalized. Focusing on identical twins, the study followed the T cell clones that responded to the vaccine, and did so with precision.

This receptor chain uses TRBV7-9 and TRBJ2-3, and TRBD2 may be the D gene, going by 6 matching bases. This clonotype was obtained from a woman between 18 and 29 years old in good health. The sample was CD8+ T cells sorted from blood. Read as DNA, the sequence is TGTGCCAGCAGATGGCTGGAGGGAGATACGCAGTATTTT. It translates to CASRWLEGDTQYF.